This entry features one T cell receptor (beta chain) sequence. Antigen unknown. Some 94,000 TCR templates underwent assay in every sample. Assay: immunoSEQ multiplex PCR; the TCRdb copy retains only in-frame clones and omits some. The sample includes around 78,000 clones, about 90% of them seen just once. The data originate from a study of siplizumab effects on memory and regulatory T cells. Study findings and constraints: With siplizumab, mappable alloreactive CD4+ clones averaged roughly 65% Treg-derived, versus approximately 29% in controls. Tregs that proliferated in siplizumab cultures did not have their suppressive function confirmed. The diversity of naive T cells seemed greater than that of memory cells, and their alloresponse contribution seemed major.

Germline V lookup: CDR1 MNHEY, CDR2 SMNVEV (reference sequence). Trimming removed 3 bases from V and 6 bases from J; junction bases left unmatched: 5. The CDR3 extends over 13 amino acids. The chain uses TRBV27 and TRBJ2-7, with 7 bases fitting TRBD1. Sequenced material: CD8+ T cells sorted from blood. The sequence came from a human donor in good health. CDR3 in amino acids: CASSFSGTAEQYF. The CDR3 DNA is TGTGCCAGCAGTTTCTCCGGGACAGCCGAGCAGTACTTC.